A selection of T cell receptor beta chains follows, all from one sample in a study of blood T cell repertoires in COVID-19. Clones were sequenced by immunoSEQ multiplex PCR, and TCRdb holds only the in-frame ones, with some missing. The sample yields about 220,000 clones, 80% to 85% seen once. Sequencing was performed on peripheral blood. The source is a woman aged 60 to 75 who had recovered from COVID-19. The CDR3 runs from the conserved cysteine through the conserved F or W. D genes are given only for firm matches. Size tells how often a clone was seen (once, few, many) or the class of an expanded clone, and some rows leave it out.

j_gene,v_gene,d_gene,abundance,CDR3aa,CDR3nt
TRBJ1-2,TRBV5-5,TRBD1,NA,CASSHHLGTGGDLDYGYTF,TGTGCCAGCAGCCACCACCTTGGGACAGGGGGCGATCTAGACTATGGCTACACCTTC
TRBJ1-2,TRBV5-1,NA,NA,CASNLDRQANYGYTF,TGCGCCAGCAACTTGGATCGACAGGCTAACTATGGCTACACCTTC
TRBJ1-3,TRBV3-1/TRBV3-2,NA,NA,CASRPKGGVENTIYF,TGTGCCAGCAGACCCAAAGGGGGGGTAGAGAACACCATATATTTT
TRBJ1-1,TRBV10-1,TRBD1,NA,CASSDLPGQGSMNTEAFF,TGCGCCAGCAGTGACCTTCCGGGACAGGGCTCCATGAACACTGAAGCTTTCTTT
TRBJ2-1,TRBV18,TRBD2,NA,CASSPASGSYNEQFF,TGTGCCAGCTCACCGGCTAGCGGCTCCTACAATGAGCAGTTCTTC
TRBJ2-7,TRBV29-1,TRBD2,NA,CSVLLRLAGEQYF,TGCAGCGTTTTACTTAGACTAGCCGGCGAGCAGTACTTC
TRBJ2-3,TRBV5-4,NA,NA,CASNDEHRGGSDTQYF,TGTGCCAGCAACGACGAGCACCGGGGAGGTTCGGATACGCAGTATTTT
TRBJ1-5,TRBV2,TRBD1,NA,CASSGDRAFQPQHF,TGTGCCAGCAGCGGGGACAGGGCCTTTCAGCCCCAGCATTTT
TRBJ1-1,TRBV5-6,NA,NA,CASSFVDRKNTEAFF,TGTGCCAGCAGCTTCGTTGACAGGAAGAACACTGAAGCTTTCTTT
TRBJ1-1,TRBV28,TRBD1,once,CASSPPWDSTEAFF,TGTGCCAGCAGTCCGCCCTGGGACAGCACTGAAGCTTTCTTT
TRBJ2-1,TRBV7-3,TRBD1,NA,CASSSIIGGEQFF,TGTGCCAGCAGCTCCATAATAGGGGGCGAGCAGTTCTTC
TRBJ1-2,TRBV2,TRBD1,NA,CASSVRTGEGVYTF,TGTGCCAGCAGTGTTCGGACAGGGGAGGGGGTCTACACCTTC
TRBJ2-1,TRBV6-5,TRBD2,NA,CASSRLANEQFF,TGTGCCAGCAGTAGACTAGCCAATGAGCAGTTCTTC
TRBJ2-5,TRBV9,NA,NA,CASSASGGRETQYF,TGTGCCAGCAGCGCGTCGGGGGGCCGGGAGACCCAGTACTTC
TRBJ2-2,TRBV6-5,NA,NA,CASSYSTGRSGELFF,TGTGCCAGCAGTTACTCGACAGGGAGGTCCGGGGAGCTGTTTTTT
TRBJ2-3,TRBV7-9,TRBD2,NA,CASILVSGGADTQYF,TGTGCCAGCATTCTCGTTAGCGGGGGGGCGGATACGCAGTATTTT
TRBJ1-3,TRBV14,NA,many,CASSVQVAGNTIYF,TGTGCCAGCAGCGTACAGGTGGCTGGAAACACCATATATTTT
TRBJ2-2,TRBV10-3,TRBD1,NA,CATTGTGATGELFF,TGTGCCACCACCGGGACAGGGGCCACCGGGGAGCTGTTTTTT
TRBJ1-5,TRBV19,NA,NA,CASSIRTLSNQPQHF,TGTGCCAGTAGTATAAGGACACTTAGCAATCAGCCCCAGCATTTT
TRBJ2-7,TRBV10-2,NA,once,CASTSLDKNSYEQYF,TGCGCCAGCACATCCCTTGACAAGAACAGCTACGAGCAGTACTTC
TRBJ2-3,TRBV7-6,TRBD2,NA,CASSYLLAGMDTQYF,TGTGCCAGCAGCTACCTACTAGCGGGGATGGATACGCAGTATTTT